The source of this TCR beta chain is a study of Graves' ophthalmopathy and Graves' hyperthyroidism. CDR3 length equals 15 residues. V dropped 5 bases and J dropped 2 bases, with 15 bases sitting between them. Per germline, CDR1 ENHRY and CDR2 SYGVKD. As the template, RNA transcripts were used to amplify TCR beta CDR3 regions. The workflow started with a first-round RT-PCR run with HTBI primers and then moved on to a second-round multiplex PCR. TCRdb re-called the multiplex PCR reads through MiXCR, storing one row per CDR3 protein. Of over a million distinct CDR3 sequences listed, about 38% are singletons.

The clonotype comes from an adult man with Graves' hyperthyroidism. This chain connects TRBV10-3 to TRBJ1-1; TRBD1 is a possible D gene (6 bases). Sample: peripheral blood or thyroid tissue (not recorded which). The CDR3 loop reads CAISYGTGKNTEAFF. DNA for the CDR3: TGTGCCATCAGTTACGGCACAGGGAAAAACACTGAAGCTTTCTTT.